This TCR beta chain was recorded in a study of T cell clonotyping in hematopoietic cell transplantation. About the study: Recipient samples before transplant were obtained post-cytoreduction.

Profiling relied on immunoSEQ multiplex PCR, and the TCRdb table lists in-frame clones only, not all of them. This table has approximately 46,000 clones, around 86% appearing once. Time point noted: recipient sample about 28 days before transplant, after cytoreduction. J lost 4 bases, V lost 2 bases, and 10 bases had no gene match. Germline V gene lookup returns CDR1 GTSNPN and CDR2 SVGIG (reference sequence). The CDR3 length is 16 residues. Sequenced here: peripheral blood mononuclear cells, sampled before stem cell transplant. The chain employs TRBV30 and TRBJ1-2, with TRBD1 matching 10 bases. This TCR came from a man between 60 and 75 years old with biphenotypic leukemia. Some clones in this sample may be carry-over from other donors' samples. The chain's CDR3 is CAWSSGTGASFYGYTF. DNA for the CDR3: TGTGCCTGGAGTTCCGGGACAGGGGCATCATTCTATGGCTACACCTTC.